This T cell receptor beta chain was retrieved from a study of OX40 agonist ivuxolimab in advanced cancers. Across the study: Six ivuxolimab dose levels, 0.01 to 10 mg/kg, were given intravenously every 2 weeks.

TCRdb's table, derived via immunoSEQ multiplex PCR, lists solely in-frame clones and lacks some. The sample holds some 50,000 clones, 83% seen once. The sequencing here drew on CD4+ or CD8+ T cells sorted from blood, taken in a trial of the OX40 agonist ivuxolimab. The origin of this receptor is an adult with an advanced solid tumor such as melanoma, head and neck, liver or kidney cancer.

The CDR3 region is CASSQGQGNQPQHF. Written as DNA, the CDR3 is TGCGCCAGCAGCCAAGGACAGGGGAATCAGCCCCAGCATTTT. The chain couples TRBV4-3 to TRBJ1-5; TRBD1 matches 8 bases. J gave up 4 bases and V 1 base, and 0 bases lay outside the gene matches. CDR1 and CDR2 from the germline V gene are LGHNA and YSLEER. CDR3 length equals 14 residues.